This is a list of T cell receptor beta chains from one sample in a study of T-cell memory formation after mild COVID-19. TCRdb analysed the 5' RACE reads with MiXCR anew, one entry per CDR3 protein. Of 550,000 to 700,000 distinct CDR3 sequences detected, roughly a sixth appear once; the ten largest clones hold roughly 7.7%. The material sequenced was PBMCs or a T cell subset sorted from them (not recorded which). These receptors came from an adult woman who had mild COVID-19 (a few samples of this study predate the infection). Cell type and time point are not known. Each CDR3 is given with its conserved first and last residue. The order of the fields is CDR3 length, V gene, J gene, CDR3 protein.

cdr3_length: 17; v_call: TRBV18; j_call: TRBJ1-1; cdr3_aa: CASSRYFWQDLNTEAFF
cdr3_length: 14; v_call: TRBV7-8; j_call: TRBJ1-1; cdr3_aa: CASSLATAYTEAFF
cdr3_length: 12; v_call: TRBV27; j_call: TRBJ1-2; cdr3_aa: CASSSHEGGYTF
cdr3_length: 15; v_call: TRBV5-1; j_call: TRBJ2-2; cdr3_aa: CASSLDSTSTGELFF
cdr3_length: 16; v_call: TRBV12-3/TRBV12-4; j_call: TRBJ2-7; cdr3_aa: CASSPLGSGGSYEQYF
cdr3_length: 16; v_call: TRBV7-8; j_call: TRBJ1-2; cdr3_aa: CASSSSNRRQGGGYTF
cdr3_length: 14; v_call: TRBV15; j_call: TRBJ1-1; cdr3_aa: CATSREGRGTEAFF
cdr3_length: 12; v_call: TRBV5-4; j_call: TRBJ1-1; cdr3_aa: CASSFRDTEAFF
cdr3_length: 14; v_call: TRBV10-3; j_call: TRBJ1-2; cdr3_aa: CAISESVENYGYTF
cdr3_length: 16; v_call: TRBV5-1; j_call: TRBJ2-3; cdr3_aa: CASSLRGGLSTDTQYF
cdr3_length: 13; v_call: TRBV12-3/TRBV12-4; j_call: TRBJ1-6; cdr3_aa: CASSRTTSSPLHF
cdr3_length: 17; v_call: TRBV11-3; j_call: TRBJ2-5; cdr3_aa: CASSSWGPTPIKETQYF
cdr3_length: 14; v_call: TRBV6-5; j_call: TRBJ2-3; cdr3_aa: CASSLKQGTDTQYF
cdr3_length: 15; v_call: TRBV2; j_call: TRBJ2-1; cdr3_aa: CASSGVAGVHNEQFF
cdr3_length: 13; v_call: TRBV6-6; j_call: TRBJ2-1; cdr3_aa: CASSYTAYNEQFF
cdr3_length: 16; v_call: TRBV7-8; j_call: TRBJ2-5; cdr3_aa: CASSPGLAGAPETQYF
cdr3_length: 16; v_call: TRBV5-6; j_call: TRBJ2-3; cdr3_aa: CASSWELAGDTDTQYF
cdr3_length: 18; v_call: TRBV7-9; j_call: TRBJ2-2; cdr3_aa: CASSLARWRGRDTGELFF
cdr3_length: 16; v_call: TRBV25-1; j_call: TRBJ2-3; cdr3_aa: CASSRGLGVPTDTQYF
cdr3_length: 15; v_call: TRBV15; j_call: TRBJ1-5; cdr3_aa: CATSRAGTGEQPQHF
cdr3_length: 12; v_call: TRBV5-1; j_call: TRBJ2-7; cdr3_aa: CASSVPSYEQYF
cdr3_length: 17; v_call: TRBV21-1; j_call: TRBJ2-7; cdr3_aa: CASCRLPTGGEGYEQYF
cdr3_length: 15; v_call: TRBV12-3/TRBV12-4; j_call: TRBJ1-1; cdr3_aa: CASSLYGGGNTEAFF
cdr3_length: 14; v_call: TRBV7-9; j_call: TRBJ2-7; cdr3_aa: CAGSPVISSYEQYF
cdr3_length: 17; v_call: TRBV6-5; j_call: TRBJ2-2; cdr3_aa: CASSYSGTRRNTGELFF
cdr3_length: 13; v_call: TRBV7-2; j_call: TRBJ2-5; cdr3_aa: CASSTTRKETQYF
cdr3_length: 13; v_call: TRBV5-1; j_call: TRBJ2-1; cdr3_aa: CASSPGARLEQFF